This T cell receptor beta chain was observed in a study of cytomegalovirus exposure and HLA in healthy donors. General observations from the study: Judged likely to be a sequencing artifact was a cluster of highly shared sequence variants. For most subjects, TCR beta sequences were reported to predict HLA-A and HLA-B alleles with accuracy. Most CMV-associated TCR beta chains were later found to appear HLA-restricted.

Amplification used 60 Vbeta primers and 13 Jbeta primers. The assay was immunoSEQ multiplex PCR, and TCRdb's table has in-frame clones only and misses some. The sample records approximately 220,000 clones, 76% being singletons. About this clone itself: Its cognate antigen is unknown.

Germline CDR1 reads SGHDT; CDR2 reads YYEEEE. Trimming removed 3 bases from V and 7 bases from J, with 8 bases in between. There are 11 residues in the CDR3. The V gene is TRBV5-6, the J gene TRBJ2-7; tentative D call: TRBD2 (5 bases). The sequenced sample consisted of PBMCs. The receptor was isolated from a man between 18 and 29 years old in good health and CMV-seronegative. CDR3 sequence: CASSYEGEQYF. The DNA for the CDR3 is TGTGCCAGCAGCTACGAGGGAGAGCAGTACTTC.